This entry is about one T cell receptor (beta chain). The antigen remains undetermined. Sequencing was performed with immunoSEQ multiplex PCR; in TCRdb, only in-frame clones are kept and a portion is missing. The sample shows fewer than 8,000 clones, 81% of them seen only once. The time point here: week 3, after first cycle of checkpoint inhibitor. Disease control meant complete response, partial response or stable disease at 12 weeks. Prior systemic cancer therapy, immunosuppressant use and other active malignancies excluded patients. This sample was taken from a study of blood T cell dynamics during melanoma immunotherapy. V lost 10 bases, J lost 0 bases, and 7 bases stayed unmatched. The germline V gene has CDR1 LNHDA and CDR2 SQIVND (reference sequence). The CDR3 covers 15 residues. Overall study results and limits: PBMC repertoires of eventual disease-control patients split at W3 into clonality or diversity gains.

Here the sequenced sample was blood, taken from a patient treated with checkpoint blockade. This chain joins TRBV19 and TRBJ1-5, with TRBD1 matching 9 bases. This clonotype was sampled from a human donor with melanoma. The CDR3 reads CATNGQGTSNQPQHF. As DNA, the CDR3 is TGTGCCACGAACGGACAGGGGACTAGCAATCAGCCCCAGCATTTT.